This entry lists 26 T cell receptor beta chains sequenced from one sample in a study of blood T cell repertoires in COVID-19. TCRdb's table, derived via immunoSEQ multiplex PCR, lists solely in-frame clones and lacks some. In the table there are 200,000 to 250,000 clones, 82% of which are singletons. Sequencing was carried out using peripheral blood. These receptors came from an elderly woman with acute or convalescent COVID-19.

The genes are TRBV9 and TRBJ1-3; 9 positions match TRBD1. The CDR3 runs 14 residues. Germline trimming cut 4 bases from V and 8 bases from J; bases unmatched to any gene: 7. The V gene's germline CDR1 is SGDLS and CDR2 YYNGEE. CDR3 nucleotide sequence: TGTGCCAGCAGCCCGGGACAGGGTCTAGACACCATATATTTT. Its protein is CASSPGQGLDTIYF.

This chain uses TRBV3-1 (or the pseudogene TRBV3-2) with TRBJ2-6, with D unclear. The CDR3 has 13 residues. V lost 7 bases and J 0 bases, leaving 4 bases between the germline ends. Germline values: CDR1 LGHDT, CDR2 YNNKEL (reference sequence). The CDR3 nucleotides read TGTGCCAGCACCTCCTCTGGGGCCAACGTCCTGACTTTC. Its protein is CASTSSGANVLTF.

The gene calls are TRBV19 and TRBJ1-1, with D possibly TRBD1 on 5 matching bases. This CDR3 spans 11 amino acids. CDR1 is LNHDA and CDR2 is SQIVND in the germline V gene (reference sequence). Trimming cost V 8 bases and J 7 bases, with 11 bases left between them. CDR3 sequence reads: CASRTGFEAFF. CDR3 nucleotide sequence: TGTGCCAGTCGCACAGGATTTGAAGCTTTCTTT.

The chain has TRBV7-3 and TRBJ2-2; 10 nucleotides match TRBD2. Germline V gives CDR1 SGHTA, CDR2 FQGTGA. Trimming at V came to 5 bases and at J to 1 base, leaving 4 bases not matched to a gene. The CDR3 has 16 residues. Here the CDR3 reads CASSPGLAKNTGELFF. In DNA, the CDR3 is TGTGCCAGCAGCCCGGGACTAGCGAAGAACACCGGGGAGCTGTTTTTT.

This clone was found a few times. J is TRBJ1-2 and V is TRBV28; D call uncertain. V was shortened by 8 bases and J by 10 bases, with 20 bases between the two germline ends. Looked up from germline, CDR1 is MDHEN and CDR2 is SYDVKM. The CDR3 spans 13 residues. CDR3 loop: CASRGTGSPVYTF. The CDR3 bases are TGTGCCAGCCGAGGAACGGGGTCGCCTGTCTACACCTTC.

The CDR3 spells CASSYVPGSGNSPLHF. The CDR3 DNA is TGTGCCAGCAGTTACGTCCCGGGGTCAGGCAATTCACCCCTCCACTTT. The chain is built from TRBV6-5 and TRBJ1-6; D unclear. The V gene lost 2 bases and the J gene lost 7 bases, with 15 bases spanning the gap. Germline-derived CDR1 and CDR2 are MNHEY and SVGAGI. This CDR3 comprises 16 residues.

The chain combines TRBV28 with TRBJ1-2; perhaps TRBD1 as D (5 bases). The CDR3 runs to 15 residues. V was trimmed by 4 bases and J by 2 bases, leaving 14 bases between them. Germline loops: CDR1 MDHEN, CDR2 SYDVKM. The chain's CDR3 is CASSSRVALNYGYTF. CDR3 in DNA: TGTGCCAGCAGTTCCAGGGTAGCCCTAAACTATGGCTACACCTTC.

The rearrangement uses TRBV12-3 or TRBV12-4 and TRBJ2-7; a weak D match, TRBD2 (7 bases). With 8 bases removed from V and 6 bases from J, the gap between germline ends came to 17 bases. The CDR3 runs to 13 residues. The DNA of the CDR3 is TGTGCCAGCGCCCCAAGGGGGGGTGGCGAGCAGTACTTC. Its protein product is CASAPRGGGEQYF.

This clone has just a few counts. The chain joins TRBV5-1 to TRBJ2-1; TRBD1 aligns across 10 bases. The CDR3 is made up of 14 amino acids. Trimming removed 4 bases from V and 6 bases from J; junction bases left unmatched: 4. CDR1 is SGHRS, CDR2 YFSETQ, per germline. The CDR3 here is CASSGGQGVNEQFF. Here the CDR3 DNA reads TGCGCCAGCAGCGGAGGACAGGGGGTCAATGAGCAGTTCTTC.

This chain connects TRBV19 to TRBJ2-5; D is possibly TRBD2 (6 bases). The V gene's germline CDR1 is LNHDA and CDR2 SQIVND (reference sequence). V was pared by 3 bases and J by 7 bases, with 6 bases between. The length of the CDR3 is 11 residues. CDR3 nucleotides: TGTGCCAGTAGTATGGAGGGGACCCAGTACTTC. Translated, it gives CASSMEGTQYF.

The CDR3 region is CASSLDPLAGGPSTDTQYF. DNA for the CDR3: TGCGCCAGCAGCTTGGACCCTCTAGCGGGGGGGCCGAGCACAGATACGCAGTATTTT. The rearrangement uses TRBV5-1 and TRBJ2-3; 12 nucleotides match TRBD2. V shed 0 bases and J 0 bases; nucleotides not matched to a gene: 8. The length of the CDR3 is 19 residues. The germline CDR1 and CDR2 sequences are SGHRS and YFSETQ. Based on the CDR3 plus reference TRBV5-1 and TRBJ2-3, the full variable domain is KAGVTQTPRYLIKTRGQQVTLSCSPISGHRSVSWYQQTPGQGLQFLFEYFSETQRNKGNFPGRFSGRQFSNSRSEMNVSTLELGDSALYLCASSLDPLAGGPSTDTQYFGPGTRLTVL.

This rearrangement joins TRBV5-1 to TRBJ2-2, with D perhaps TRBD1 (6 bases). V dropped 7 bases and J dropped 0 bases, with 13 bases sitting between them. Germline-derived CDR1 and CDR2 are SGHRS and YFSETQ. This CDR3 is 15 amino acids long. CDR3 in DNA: TGCGCCAGCTCCATCGGACAGACGAACACCGGGGAGCTGTTTTTT. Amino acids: CASSIGQTNTGELFF.

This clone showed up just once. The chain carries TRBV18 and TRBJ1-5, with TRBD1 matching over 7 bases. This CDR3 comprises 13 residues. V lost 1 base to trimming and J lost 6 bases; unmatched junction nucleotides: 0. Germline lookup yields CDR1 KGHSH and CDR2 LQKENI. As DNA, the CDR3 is TGTGCCAGCTCACCACAGGGGGCTCAGCCCCAGCATTTT. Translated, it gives CASSPQGAQPQHF.

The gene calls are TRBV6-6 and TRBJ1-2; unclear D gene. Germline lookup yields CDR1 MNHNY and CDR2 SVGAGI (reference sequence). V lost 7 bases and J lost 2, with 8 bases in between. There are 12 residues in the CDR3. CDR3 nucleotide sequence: TGTGCCAGCAATGCAGTCAACTATGGCTACACCTTC. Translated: CASNAVNYGYTF.

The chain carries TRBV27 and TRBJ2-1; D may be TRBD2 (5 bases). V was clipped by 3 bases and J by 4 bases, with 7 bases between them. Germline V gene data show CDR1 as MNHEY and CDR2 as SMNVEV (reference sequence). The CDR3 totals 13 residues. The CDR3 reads CASSLTGYNEQFF. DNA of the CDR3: TGTGCCAGCAGTTTGACGGGGTACAATGAGCAGTTCTTC.

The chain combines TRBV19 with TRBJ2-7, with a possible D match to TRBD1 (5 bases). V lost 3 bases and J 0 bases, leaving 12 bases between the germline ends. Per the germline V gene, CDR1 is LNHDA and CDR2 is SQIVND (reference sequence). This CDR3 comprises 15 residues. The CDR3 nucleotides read TGTGCCAGTAGTATTGGGCAGGGCCCCTCCTACGAGCAGTACTTC. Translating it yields CASSIGQGPSYEQYF.

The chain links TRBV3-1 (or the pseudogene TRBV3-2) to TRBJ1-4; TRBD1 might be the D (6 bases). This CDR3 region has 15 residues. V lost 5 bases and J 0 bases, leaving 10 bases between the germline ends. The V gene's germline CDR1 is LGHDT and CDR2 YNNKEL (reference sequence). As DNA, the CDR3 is TGTGCCAGCAGCTCCCGGACAGCAACTAATGAAAAACTGTTTTTT. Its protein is CASSSRTATNEKLFF.

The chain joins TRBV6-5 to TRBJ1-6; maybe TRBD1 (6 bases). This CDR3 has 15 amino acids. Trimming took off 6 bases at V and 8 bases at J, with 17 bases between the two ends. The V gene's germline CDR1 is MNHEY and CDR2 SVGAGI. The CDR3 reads CASRLRDTRDSPLHF. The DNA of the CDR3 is TGTGCCAGCAGGCTCCGGGACACGAGGGATTCACCCCTCCACTTT.

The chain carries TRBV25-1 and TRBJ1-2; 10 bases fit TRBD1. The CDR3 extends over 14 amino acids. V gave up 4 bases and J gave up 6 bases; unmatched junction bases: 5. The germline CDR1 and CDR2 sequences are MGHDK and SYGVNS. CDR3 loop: CASSGWGQGHGYTF. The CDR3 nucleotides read TGTGCCAGCAGTGGGTGGGGACAGGGGCATGGCTACACCTTC.

CDR3 nucleotide sequence: TGTGCCAGCAGCTTAGGCCCTAGCGGGGCCTACAATGAGCAGTTCTTC. Residues: CASSLGPSGAYNEQFF. The J gene is TRBJ2-1, the V gene TRBV11-3; TRBD2 agrees at 9 bases. Germline values: CDR1 SGHNT, CDR2 YENEEA. Trimming at V came to 1 base and at J to 2 bases, leaving 3 bases not matched to a gene. This CDR3 spans 16 amino acids.

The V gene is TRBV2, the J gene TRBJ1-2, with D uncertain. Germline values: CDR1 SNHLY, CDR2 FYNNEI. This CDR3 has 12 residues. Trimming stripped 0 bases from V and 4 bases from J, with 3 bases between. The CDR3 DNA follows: TGTGCCAGCAGTGAAGCCCTCTATGGCTACACCTTC. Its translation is CASSEALYGYTF.

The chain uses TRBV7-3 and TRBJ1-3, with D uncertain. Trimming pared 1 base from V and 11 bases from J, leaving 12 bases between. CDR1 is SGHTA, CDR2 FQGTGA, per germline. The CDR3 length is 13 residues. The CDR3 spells CASSLNPRSAIYF. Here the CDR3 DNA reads TGTGCCAGCAGCTTAAACCCCCGGTCTGCCATATATTTT.

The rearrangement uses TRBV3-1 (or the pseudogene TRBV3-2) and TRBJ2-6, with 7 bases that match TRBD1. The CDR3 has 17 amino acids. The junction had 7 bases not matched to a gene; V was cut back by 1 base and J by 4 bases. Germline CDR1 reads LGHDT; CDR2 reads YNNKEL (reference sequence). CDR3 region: CASSQGSRGRGANVLTF. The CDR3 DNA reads TGTGCCAGCAGCCAAGGCTCCAGGGGGAGAGGGGCCAACGTCCTGACTTTC.

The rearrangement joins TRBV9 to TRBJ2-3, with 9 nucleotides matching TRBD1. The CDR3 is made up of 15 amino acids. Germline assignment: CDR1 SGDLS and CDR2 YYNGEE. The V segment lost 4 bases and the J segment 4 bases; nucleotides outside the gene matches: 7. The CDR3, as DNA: TGTGCCAGCAGCATACAGGGGGCGCGGGCAGATACGCAGTATTTT. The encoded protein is CASSIQGARADTQYF. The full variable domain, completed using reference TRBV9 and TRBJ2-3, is DSGVTQTPKHLITATGQRVTLRCSPRSGDLSVYWYQQSLDQGLQFLIQYYNGEERAKGNILERFSAQQFPDLHSELNLSSLELGDSALYFCASSIQGARADTQYFGPGTRLTVL.

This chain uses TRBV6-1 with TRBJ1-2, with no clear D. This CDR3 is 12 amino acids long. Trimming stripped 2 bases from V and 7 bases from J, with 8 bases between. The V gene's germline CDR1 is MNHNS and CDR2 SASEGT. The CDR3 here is CASSERHGGYTF. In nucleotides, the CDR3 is TGTGCCAGCAGTGAACGACACGGTGGCTACACCTTC.

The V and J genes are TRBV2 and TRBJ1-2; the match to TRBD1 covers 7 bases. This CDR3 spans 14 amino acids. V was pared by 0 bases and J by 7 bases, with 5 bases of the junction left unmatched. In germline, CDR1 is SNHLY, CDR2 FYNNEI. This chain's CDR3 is CASSEATGESGYTF. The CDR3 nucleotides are TGTGCCAGCAGTGAAGCCACAGGGGAGAGTGGCTACACCTTC.